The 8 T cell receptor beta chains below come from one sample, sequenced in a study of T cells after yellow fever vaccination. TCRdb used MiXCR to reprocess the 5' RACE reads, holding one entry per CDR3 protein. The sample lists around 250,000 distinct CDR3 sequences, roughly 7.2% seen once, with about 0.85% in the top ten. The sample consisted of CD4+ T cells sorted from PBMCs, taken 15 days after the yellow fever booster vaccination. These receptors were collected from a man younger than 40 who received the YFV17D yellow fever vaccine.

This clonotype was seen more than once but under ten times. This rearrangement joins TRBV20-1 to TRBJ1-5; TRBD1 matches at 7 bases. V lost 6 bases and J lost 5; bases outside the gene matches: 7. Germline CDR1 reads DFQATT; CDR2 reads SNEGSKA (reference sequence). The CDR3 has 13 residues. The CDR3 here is CSAHRGLHQPQHF. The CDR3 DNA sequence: TGCAGTGCCCACAGGGGCCTCCATCAGCCCCAGCATTTT.

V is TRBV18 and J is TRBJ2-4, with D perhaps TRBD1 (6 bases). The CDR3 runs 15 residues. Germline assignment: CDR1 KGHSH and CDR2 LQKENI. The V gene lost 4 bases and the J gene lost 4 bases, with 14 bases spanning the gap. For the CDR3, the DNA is TGTGCCAGCTCACGACCAACAGGGTCGAAAAACATTCAGTACTTC. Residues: CASSRPTGSKNIQYF.

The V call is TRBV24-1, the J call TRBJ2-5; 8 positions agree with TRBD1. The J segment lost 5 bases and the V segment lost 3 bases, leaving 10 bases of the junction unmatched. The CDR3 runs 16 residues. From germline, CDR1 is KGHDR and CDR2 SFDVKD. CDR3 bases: TGTGCCACCAGTGATACCTCAGGGGGCGGTCGGGAGACCCAGTACTTC. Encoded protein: CATSDTSGGGRETQYF.

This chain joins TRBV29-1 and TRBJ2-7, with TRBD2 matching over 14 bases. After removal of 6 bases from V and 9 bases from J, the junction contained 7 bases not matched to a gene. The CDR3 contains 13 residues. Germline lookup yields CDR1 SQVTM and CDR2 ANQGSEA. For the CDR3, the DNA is TGCAGCGTCGGACTAGCGGGAGGCAAAGGGCAGTACTTC. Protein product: CSVGLAGGKGQYF.

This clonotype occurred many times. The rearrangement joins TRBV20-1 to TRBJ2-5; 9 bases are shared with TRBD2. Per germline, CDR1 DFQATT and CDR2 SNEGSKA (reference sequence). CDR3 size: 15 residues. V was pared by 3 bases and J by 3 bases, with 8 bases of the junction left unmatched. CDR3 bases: TGCAGTGCTAGGGGGGCGGGAGGGCCGGAAGAGACCCAGTACTTC. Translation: CSARGAGGPEETQYF.

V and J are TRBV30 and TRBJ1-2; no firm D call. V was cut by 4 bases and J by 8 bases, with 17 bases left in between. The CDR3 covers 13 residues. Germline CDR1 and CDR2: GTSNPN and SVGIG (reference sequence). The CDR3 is CAWIRRAGHGYTF. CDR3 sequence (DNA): TGTGCCTGGATAAGGCGGGCAGGCCACGGCTACACCTTC.

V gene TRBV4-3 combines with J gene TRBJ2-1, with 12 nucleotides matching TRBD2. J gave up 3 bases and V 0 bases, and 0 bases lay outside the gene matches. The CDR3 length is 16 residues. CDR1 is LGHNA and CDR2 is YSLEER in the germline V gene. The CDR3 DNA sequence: TGCGCCAGCAGCCAAGAACTAGCGGGGGGCTACAATGAGCAGTTCTTC. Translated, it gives CASSQELAGGYNEQFF.

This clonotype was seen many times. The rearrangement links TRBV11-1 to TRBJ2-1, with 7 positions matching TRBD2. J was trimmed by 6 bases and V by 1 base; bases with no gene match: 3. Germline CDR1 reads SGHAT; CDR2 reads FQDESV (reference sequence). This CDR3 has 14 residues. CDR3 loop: CASSLVLAANEQFF. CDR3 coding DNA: TGTGCCAGCAGCTTAGTCCTAGCGGCCAATGAGCAGTTCTTC.